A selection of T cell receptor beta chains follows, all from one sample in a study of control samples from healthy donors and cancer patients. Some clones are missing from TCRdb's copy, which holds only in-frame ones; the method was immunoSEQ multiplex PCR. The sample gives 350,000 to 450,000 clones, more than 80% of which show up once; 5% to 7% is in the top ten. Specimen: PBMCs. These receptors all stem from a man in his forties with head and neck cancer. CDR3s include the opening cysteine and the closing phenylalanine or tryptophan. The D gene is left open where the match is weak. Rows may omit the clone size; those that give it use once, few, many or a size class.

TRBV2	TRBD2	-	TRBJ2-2	CASHSELAGVGELFF	TGTGCCAGCCATTCCGAACTAGCGGGCGTGGGGGAGCTGTTTTTT
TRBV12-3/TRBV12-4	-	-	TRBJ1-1	CASSLDVGVGAFF	TGTGCCAGCAGTTTAGATGTGGGAGTCGGAGCTTTCTTT
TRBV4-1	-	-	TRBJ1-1	CASSPTSGPSRLGAQAFF	TGCGCCAGCAGCCCCACTTCAGGCCCCTCGAGGCTCGGCGCTCAAGCTTTCTTT
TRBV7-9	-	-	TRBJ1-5	CASSPPAGQPQHF	TGTGCCAGCAGCCCCCCTGCGGGCCAGCCCCAGCATTTT
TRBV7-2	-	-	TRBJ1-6	CASSSTLMSPLHF	TGTGCCAGCAGCTCCACCTTAATGTCACCCCTCCACTTT
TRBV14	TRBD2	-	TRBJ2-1	CASSHRRTSGTDEQFF	TGTGCCAGCAGCCACCGGAGGACTAGCGGTACGGATGAGCAGTTCTTC
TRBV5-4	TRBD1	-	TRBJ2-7	CASSSYRTGQHF	TGTGCCAGCAGCTCGTACCGGACAGGGCAGCACTTC
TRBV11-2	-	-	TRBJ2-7	CASSLVSEQYF	TGTGCCAGCAGCCTCGTAAGCGAGCAGTACTTC
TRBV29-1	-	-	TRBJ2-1	CSVSGANSNEQFF	TGCAGCGTCTCGGGGGCCAACTCGAATGAGCAGTTCTTC
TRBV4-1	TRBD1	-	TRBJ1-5	CASSHLQGAVQPQHF	TGCGCCAGCAGCCATTTACAGGGGGCTGTACAGCCCCAGCATTTT
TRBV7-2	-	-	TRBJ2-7	CASSLLRGAYEQYF	TGTGCCAGCAGCTTACTTAGGGGCGCCTACGAGCAGTACTTC
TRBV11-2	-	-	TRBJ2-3	CASSRRSGGGADTQYF	TGTGCCAGCAGCCGGAGGTCGGGTGGAGGCGCAGATACGCAGTATTTT
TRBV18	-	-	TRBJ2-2	CASSGGTLTGELFF	TGTGCCAGCTCAGGCGGGACTCTCACCGGGGAGCTGTTTTTT
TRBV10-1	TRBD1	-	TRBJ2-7	CASNTGTGAYEQYF	TGCGCCAGTAATACCGGGACAGGGGCCTACGAGCAGTACTTC
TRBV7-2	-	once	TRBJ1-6	CASSLNPGHYNSPLHF	TGTGCCAGCAGCTTAAATCCGGGACACTATAATTCACCCCTCCACTTT
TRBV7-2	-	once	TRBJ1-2	CASSLARLGYTF	TGTGCCAGCAGCTTAGCGAGACTCGGCTACACCTTC
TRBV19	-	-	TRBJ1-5	CASSIFGTSNQPQHF	TGTGCCAGTAGTATATTCGGCACAAGCAATCAGCCCCAGCATTTT
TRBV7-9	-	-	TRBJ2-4	CASSLSGRERSPAKNIQYF	TGTGCCAGCAGCCTAAGTGGTCGAGAGCGGAGCCCGGCCAAAAACATTCAGTACTTC
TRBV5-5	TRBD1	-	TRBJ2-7	CASSLRGGTGTHEQYF	TGTGCCAGCAGCTTGAGGGGTGGGACAGGGACCCACGAGCAGTACTTC
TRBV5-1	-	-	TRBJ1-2	CASRPGPGNYGYTF	TGCGCCAGCAGACCGGGCCCAGGGAACTATGGCTACACCTTC
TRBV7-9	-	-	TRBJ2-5	CASSLEAGTTETQYF	TGTGCCAGCAGCTTAGAGGCGGGTACCACGGAGACCCAGTACTTC
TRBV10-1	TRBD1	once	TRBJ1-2	CASSPGQGQGYTF	TGCGCCAGCAGCCCCGGACAGGGACAAGGCTACACCTTC
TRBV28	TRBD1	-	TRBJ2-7	CASSLPQGALRQYF	TGTGCCAGCAGTTTACCTCAGGGGGCGTTACGGCAGTACTTC
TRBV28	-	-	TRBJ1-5	CASRPTQDQPQHF	TGTGCCAGCAGACCTACTCAGGATCAGCCCCAGCATTTT
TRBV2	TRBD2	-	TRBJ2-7	CASSVLAGGIEQYF	TGTGCCAGCAGTGTTCTAGCGGGAGGGATCGAGCAGTACTTC
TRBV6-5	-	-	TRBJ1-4	CASSTREEKLFF	TGTGCCAGCAGCACTAGGGAGGAAAAACTGTTTTTT
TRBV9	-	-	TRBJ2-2	CASSVAPSAGTGELFF	TGTGCCAGCAGCGTAGCTCCCAGCGCAGGGACCGGGGAGCTGTTTTTT
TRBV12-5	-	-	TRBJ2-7	CASGSGRDEQYF	TGTGCTAGTGGTTCCGGGCGGGACGAGCAGTACTTC
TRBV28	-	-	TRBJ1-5	CASSPGTRNQPQHF	TGTGCCAGCAGCCCCGGGACACGGAATCAGCCCCAGCATTTT
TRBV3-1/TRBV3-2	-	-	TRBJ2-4	CASSQEPRAPENIQYF	TGTGCCAGCAGCCAAGAGCCACGGGCCCCCGAGAACATTCAGTACTTC
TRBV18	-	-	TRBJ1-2	CASSPWDGDGYTF	TGTGCCAGCTCACCATGGGATGGGGATGGCTACACCTTC
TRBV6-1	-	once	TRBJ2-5	CASSDLGYQETQYF	TGTGCCAGCAGTGATCTGGGGTACCAAGAGACCCAGTACTTC
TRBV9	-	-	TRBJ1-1	CASSVVRAGTEAFF	TGTGCCAGCAGCGTAGTTCGTGCAGGGACCGAAGCTTTCTTT
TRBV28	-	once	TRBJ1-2	CASSLITDTYLGGYTF	TGTGCCAGCAGTTTAATAACGGATACCTATCTCGGTGGCTACACCTTC
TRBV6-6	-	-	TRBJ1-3	CASSSPGTVAGNTIYF	TGTGCCAGCAGTTCCCCCGGGACTGTCGCCGGAAACACCATATATTTT
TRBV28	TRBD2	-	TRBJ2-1	CATGLAIEQFF	TGTGCCACCGGACTAGCGATTGAGCAGTTCTTC
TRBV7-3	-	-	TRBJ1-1	CASSLVRGSEAFF	TGTGCCAGCAGCTTAGTCCGGGGCTCTGAAGCTTTCTTT
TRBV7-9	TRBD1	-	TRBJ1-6	CASSARGRNSPLHF	TGTGCCAGCAGCGCCAGGGGGCGCAACTCACCCCTCCACTTT
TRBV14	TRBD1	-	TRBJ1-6	CASSVGQGLRSPLHF	TGTGCCAGCAGCGTGGGACAGGGCCTTCGTTCACCCCTCCACTTT
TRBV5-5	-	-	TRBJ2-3	CASSLSGVGTDTQYF	TGTGCCAGCAGCTTATCGGGGGTCGGCACAGATACGCAGTATTTT
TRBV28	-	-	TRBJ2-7	CASTGGTYEQYF	TGTGCCAGCACAGGGGGGACCTACGAGCAGTACTTC
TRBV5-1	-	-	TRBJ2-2	CASSITDPNTGELFF	TGCGCCAGCAGCATAACGGACCCGAACACCGGGGAGCTGTTTTTT
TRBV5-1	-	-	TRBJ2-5	CASSYHRELWETQYF	TGCGCCAGCAGCTACCACCGGGAACTATGGGAGACCCAGTACTTC
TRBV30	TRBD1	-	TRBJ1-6	CAWSIGTGPYNSPLHF	TGTGCCTGGAGTATAGGGACAGGTCCCTATAATTCACCCCTCCACTTT
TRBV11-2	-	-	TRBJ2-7	CASSLGRGEYEQYF	TGTGCCAGCAGCTTGGGCAGGGGGGAATACGAGCAGTACTTC
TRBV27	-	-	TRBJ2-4	CASRAGGNIQYF	TGTGCCAGCAGGGCCGGGGGAAACATTCAGTACTTC
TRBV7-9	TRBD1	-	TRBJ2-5	CASSLDRGLETQYF	TGTGCCAGCAGCTTAGACAGGGGTTTAGAGACCCAGTACTTC
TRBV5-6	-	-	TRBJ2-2	CASSPNLGEAGELFF	TGTGCCAGCAGCCCGAATTTGGGGGAGGCCGGGGAGCTGTTTTTT
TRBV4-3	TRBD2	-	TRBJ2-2	CASSLQRGVTGELFF	TGCGCCAGCAGCCTGCAGCGGGGAGTAACCGGGGAGCTGTTTTTT
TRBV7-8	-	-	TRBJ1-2	CASSFVRANYGYTF	TGTGCCAGCAGCTTTGTCAGAGCTAACTATGGCTACACCTTC
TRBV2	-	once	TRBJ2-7	CASLGGRQFSYEQYF	TGTGCCTCCCTAGGGGGTAGACAGTTCTCCTACGAGCAGTACTTC
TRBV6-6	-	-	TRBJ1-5	CASSYPTQPQHF	TGTGCCAGCAGTTACCCGACTCAGCCCCAGCATTTT
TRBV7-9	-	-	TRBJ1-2	CASSLAGQGYGYTF	TGTGCCAGCAGCTTAGCGGGGCAGGGGTATGGCTACACCTTC
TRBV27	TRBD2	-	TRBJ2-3	CASSFLGLAGSTDTQYF	TGTGCCAGCAGTTTTCTTGGACTAGCGGGGAGCACAGATACGCAGTATTTT
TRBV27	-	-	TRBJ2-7	CASSLTSTYEQYF	TGTGCCAGCAGTCTGACATCTACCTACGAGCAGTACTTC
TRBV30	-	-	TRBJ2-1	CAWSRATYNEQFF	TGTGCCTGGAGTCGGGCCACCTACAATGAGCAGTTCTTC
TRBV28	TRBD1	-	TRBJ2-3	CASSLIGTGWDTQYF	TGTGCCAGCAGTTTAATAGGGACAGGCTGGGATACGCAGTATTTT